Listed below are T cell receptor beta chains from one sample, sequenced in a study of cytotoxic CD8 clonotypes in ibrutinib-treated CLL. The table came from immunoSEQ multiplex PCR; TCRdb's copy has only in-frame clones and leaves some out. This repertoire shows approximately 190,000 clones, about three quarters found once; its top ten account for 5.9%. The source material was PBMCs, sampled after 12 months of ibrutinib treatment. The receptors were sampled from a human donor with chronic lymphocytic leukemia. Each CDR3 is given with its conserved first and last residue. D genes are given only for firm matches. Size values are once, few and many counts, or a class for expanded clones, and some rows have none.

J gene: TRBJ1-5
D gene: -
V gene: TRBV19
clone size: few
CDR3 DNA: TGTGCCAGTACCCTTGGGGAGTGGAGCAATCAGCCCCAGCATTTT
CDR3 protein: CASTLGEWSNQPQHF

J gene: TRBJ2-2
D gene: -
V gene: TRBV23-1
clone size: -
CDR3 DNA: TGCGCCAGCAGTCGCCGGCTGACTAACACCGGGGAGCTGTTTTTT
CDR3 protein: CASSRRLTNTGELFF

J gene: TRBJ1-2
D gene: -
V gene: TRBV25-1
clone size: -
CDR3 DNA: TGTGCCAGCAGTGAACTTTCACGGCAGGGTGGCTACACCTTC
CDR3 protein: CASSELSRQGGYTF

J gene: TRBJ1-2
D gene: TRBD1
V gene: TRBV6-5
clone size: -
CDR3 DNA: TGTGCCAGCAGCCGAGGACAGGGAAGGAACTATGGCTACACCTTC
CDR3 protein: CASSRGQGRNYGYTF

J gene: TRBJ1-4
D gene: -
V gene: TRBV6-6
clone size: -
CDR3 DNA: TGTGCCAGCAGTTACCCCGGGACCGTCAACGAAAAACTGTTTTTT
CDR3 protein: CASSYPGTVNEKLFF

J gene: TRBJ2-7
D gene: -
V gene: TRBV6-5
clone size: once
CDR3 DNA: TGTGCCAGCAGACCCTACGGGAGCTCCTACGAGCAGTACTTC
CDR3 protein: CASRPYGSSYEQYF

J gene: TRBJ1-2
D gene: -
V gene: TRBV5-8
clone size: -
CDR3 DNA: TGTGCCAGCAGCTTGGTCGAGCGAGTTAACTATGGCTACACCTTC
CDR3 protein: CASSLVERVNYGYTF

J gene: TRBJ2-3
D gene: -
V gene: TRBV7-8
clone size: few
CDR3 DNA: TGTGCCAGCAGCTTAGACAGGGGCACAGATACGCAGTATTTT
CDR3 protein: CASSLDRGTDTQYF

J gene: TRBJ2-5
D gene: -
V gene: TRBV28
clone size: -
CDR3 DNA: TGTGCCAGCAGTACCTACACGACAGGCACCCAAGAGACCCAGTACTTC
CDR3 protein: CASSTYTTGTQETQYF

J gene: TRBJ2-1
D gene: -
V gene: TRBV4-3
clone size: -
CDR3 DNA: TGCGCCAGCAGCCAAACATTCCTAGCGACCTACAATGAGCAGTTCTTC
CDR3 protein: CASSQTFLATYNEQFF

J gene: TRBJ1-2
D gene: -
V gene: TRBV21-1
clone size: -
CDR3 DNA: TGTGCCAGCAGCACGGGATCCCCCATCTCGGGTGGCTACACCTTC
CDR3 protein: CASSTGSPISGGYTF